The source of this T cell receptor beta chain is a study of cytomegalovirus exposure and HLA in healthy donors. Study-wide results and caveats: Further analysis was carried out later, and it showed several of the most significant clusters appearing linked to common viral pathogens. For presence/absence analyses, sequencing depth was assumed to be roughly uniform across donors.

J was trimmed by 6 bases and V by 6 bases; bases with no gene match: 9. CDR3 length: 14 amino acids. Germline CDR1 MNHNS, CDR2 SASEGT. The PCR had 60 Vbeta and 13 Jbeta primers. Sequencing was performed with immunoSEQ multiplex PCR; in TCRdb, only in-frame clones are kept and a portion is missing. Of 120,000 to 150,000 clones listed, around 75% are singletons. This clone has more than one count but fewer than ten. Its cognate antigen is unknown. Healthy people donating bone marrow made up the donors. The sample consisted of PBMCs. This sequence was found in a middle-aged woman in good health and CMV-seronegative. The chain uses TRBV6-1 and TRBJ1-2, with 8 bases aligning to TRBD1. The CDR3 is CASRAGQGTHGYTF. The CDR3 DNA follows: TGTGCCAGCAGAGCAGGACAGGGAACCCATGGCTACACCTTC.